The TCR beta chain described here comes from a study of shared clonotypes between healthy human individuals. Study-level information: Those who served as donors were a couple of women and a few men between the ages of 18 and 49. Overall study results and limits: Donor scarcity curtailed the genetic and exposure-history diversity represented herein. Among donors, sharing of clonotypes was expected to be affected by sequencing depth.

Regarding this clone: Its antigen is unknown. A far larger clone is off by one base, so a read error is likely.

Unsorted PBMCs provided DNA that was sequenced on ten immunoSEQ deep assay plates. Sequenced by immunoSEQ multiplex PCR; TCRdb stores in-frame clones only, minus some. The data contain approximately 440,000 clones, around 77% of them seen just once; the ten biggest clones take up 12%. This TCR derives from a woman in her 40s in good health. Some clones in this sample may be carry-over from other donors' samples. Sequencing input: PBMCs.

The CDR3 region has the DNA TGTGCCCGGGGATTACCCGCCGGGCGGGCGGACACCGGGGAGCTGTTTTTT. It codes for CARGLPAGRADTGELFF. The chain couples TRBV30 to TRBJ2-2; tentative D call: TRBD2 (5 bases). This CDR3 comprises 17 residues. From germline, CDR1 is GTSNPN and CDR2 SVGIG (reference sequence). Deletions cut 8 bases from V and 3 bases from J, with 25 bases between.